The count of the clone carrying this TCR beta chain is one. Per the study methods: Amplification from reference gene primers served as the basis for estimated nucleated cell counts. The repertoire was sequenced with immunoSEQ multiplex PCR; TCRdb's copy has only in-frame clones and lacks some. The DNA gave D and trimming, while V, J and clone size come from that table. The repertoire includes about 250,000 clones, over 80% of them detected once, and over 4.5% sits in the top ten. The data were taken from a study of blood T cell repertoires in COVID-19. Study details: PBMCs, B-cell-depleted T cells, or T cells were the source of the cDNA or gDNA that made up the material.

The CDR3 length is 14 residues. Trimming took off 1 base at V and 6 bases at J, with 12 bases between the two ends. The germline V gene encodes CDR1 SGHVS and CDR2 FNYEAQ. The sequenced material came from peripheral blood. The receptor comes from a human donor in a cohort sampled during active COVID-19. The rearrangement links TRBV7-6 to TRBJ2-5; D is perhaps TRBD1 (6 bases). CDR3 region: CASSLVQGEKTQYF. DNA for the CDR3: TGTGCCAGCAGCTTAGTACAGGGTGAGAAGACCCAGTACTTC.